The following is a T cell receptor (beta chain) sequence with its context. One junction end does not reproduce the germline sequence, and a read error may be involved. The sample comes from a study of shared clonotypes between healthy human individuals. CDR1 is MNHNS and CDR2 is SASEGT in the germline V gene. The CDR3 runs 13 residues. Method: immunoSEQ multiplex PCR; TCRdb's copy keeps in-frame clones and lacks some. This table holds around 2.1 million clones, roughly 91% found once. The naive CD8 subset, CD45RO-negative cells positively selected for CCR7, excluded terminally differentiated effector memory CD45RA+ cells.

The genes are TRBV6-1 and TRBJ1-1, with 7 nucleotides matching TRBD1. The specimen was naive CD8+ T cells from PBMCs. The TCR comes from a man aged 18 to 35 in good health. Some clones in this sample may be carry-over from other donors' samples. The CDR3 region has the DNA TGTGCGAGCAGTGGGAGGGACAGAATTGTGGGTTTCTTT. The encoded protein is CASSGRDRIVGFF.